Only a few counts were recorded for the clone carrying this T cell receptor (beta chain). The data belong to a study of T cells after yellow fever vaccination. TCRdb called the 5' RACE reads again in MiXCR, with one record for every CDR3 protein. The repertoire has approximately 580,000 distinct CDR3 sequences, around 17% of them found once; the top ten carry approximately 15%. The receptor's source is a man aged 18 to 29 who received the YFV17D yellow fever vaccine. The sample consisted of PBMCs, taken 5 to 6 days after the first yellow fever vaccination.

CDR3 nucleotides: TGTGCCAGCAGCTCCCGGGACAGGGCGATGACGGGGGAGCTGTTTTTT. Amino acids: CASSSRDRAMTGELFF. The V gene is TRBV7-9, the J gene TRBJ2-2; 9 bases align to TRBD1. Germline-derived CDR1 and CDR2 are SEHNR and FQNEAQ (reference sequence). V lost 4 bases to trimming and J lost 8 bases; unmatched junction nucleotides: 11. The CDR3 is made up of 16 amino acids. The variable domain in full, completed from reference TRBV7-9 and TRBJ2-2, reads DTGVSQNPRHKITKRGQNVTFRCDPISEHNRLYWYRQTLGQGPEFLTYFQNEAQLEKSRLLSDRFSAERPKGSFSTLEIQRTEQGDSAMYLCASSSRDRAMTGELFFGEGSRLTVL.